The 20 T cell receptor beta chains listed next were all sequenced from one sample in a study of post-analysis software for immune sequencing data. Study outcomes and limitations: Patients showed TRBV5-6, TRBV5-1 and TRBV20-1 among roughly 5 TRBV segments more frequent than in controls.

Unique-molecular-identifier-tagged TCR beta cDNA libraries were used. TCRdb reprocessed the PCR reads with MiXCR, giving one entry per CDR3 protein. The sample carries a few hundred thousand distinct CDR3 sequences, around 40% recorded once. Their antigen targets remain unknown. The specimen was blood. These receptors were taken from a girl under 18 with multiple sclerosis.

There are a few counts of this clonotype. The chain combines TRBV20-1 with TRBJ1-2; TRBD1 aligns across 9 bases. Germline V gene data show CDR1 as DFQATT and CDR2 as SNEGSKA (reference sequence). This CDR3 region has 12 residues. The junction had 8 bases not matched to a gene; V was cut back by 7 bases and J by 8 bases. CDR3 sequence: CSGQQGAEGYTF. In DNA, the CDR3 is TGCAGTGGCCAACAGGGGGCAGAAGGCTACACCTTC.

This clonotype showed up just once. This CDR3 is CSGDSGNGYEQYF. Written as DNA, the CDR3 is TGCAGCGGGGACAGTGGAAATGGTTACGAGCAGTACTTC. The rearrangement uses TRBV20-1 and TRBJ2-4, with 7 bases lining up with TRBD1. The DNA end lines up better with TRBJ2-7; the J call may be wrong. This CDR3 has 13 amino acids. Germline values: CDR1 DFQATT, CDR2 SNEGSKA (reference sequence).

CDR3 DNA: TGTGCCAGCAGCCAAGATCCCAGACGGGGCTACCAAGAGACCCAGTACTTC. This translates into CASSQDPRRGYQETQYF. This chain joins TRBV14 and TRBJ2-5; D possibly uses TRBD1 or TRBD2 (5 bases each). CDR1 and CDR2 (germline): SGHDN, FVKESK. The CDR3 consists of 17 residues. V gave up 0 bases and J gave up 0 bases, with 14 bases separating them. Full variable domain (remainder filled in from reference TRBV14 and TRBJ2-5): EAGVTQFPSHSVIEKGQTVTLRCDPISGHDNLYWYRRVMGKEIKFLLHFVKESKQDESGMPNNRFLAERTGGTYSTLKVQPAELEDSGVYFCASSQDPRRGYQETQYFGPGTRLLVL.

This clonotype was found a few times. The rearrangement links TRBV4-1 to TRBJ1-1; D gene ambiguous. The CDR3 has 14 residues. Per the germline V gene, CDR1 is MGHRA and CDR2 is YSYEKL. V was clipped by 0 bases and J by 0 bases, with 5 bases between them. DNA for the CDR3: TGCGCCAGCAGCCAAGAGAGGTTGAACACTGAAGCTTTCTTT. Its translation: CASSQERLNTEAFF.

Points on this clonotype: One end of the junction varies from germline; a read error may be responsible. The rearrangement joins TRBV10-3 to TRBJ2-1, with D possibly matching TRBD2 (5 bases). Germline V gives CDR1 ENHRY, CDR2 SYGVKD. The CDR3 consists of 14 residues. The CDR3 loop is CAVSESKGANEQFF. In DNA, the CDR3 is TGTGCCGTCAGTGAGTCCAAGGGAGCCAATGAGCAGTTCTTC.

The chain couples TRBV20-1 to TRBJ2-7; D unclear. V shed 3 bases and J shed 7 bases, with 19 bases lying between them. CDR1 is DFQATT and CDR2 is SNEGSKA in the germline V gene (reference sequence). The length of the CDR3 is 14 residues. This CDR3 is CSARSPEILPEQYF. The CDR3 DNA sequence: TGCAGTGCTAGGTCGCCAGAAATCCTTCCGGAGCAGTACTTC.

This chain links TRBV5-1 with TRBJ2-3; D gene unclear. Between the trimmed V and J ends, which lost 1 base and 2 bases, there was a span of 8 bases. Looked up from germline, CDR1 is SGHRS and CDR2 is YFSETQ. CDR3 length equals 14 residues. CDR3 sequence: CASSLTSTTDTQYF. In DNA form, the CDR3 reads TGCGCCAGCAGCTTGACCTCTACCACAGATACGCAGTATTTT.

The chain carries TRBV5-1 and TRBJ2-7; D gene ambiguous. The last part of the DNA fits TRBJ2-5 better; the J call may be wrong. In germline, CDR1 is SGHRS, CDR2 YFSETQ. CDR3 size: 14 residues. The CDR3 loop reads CASSFGQDQETQYF. The CDR3 DNA follows: TGCGCCAGCAGCTTCGGGCAGGACCAAGAGACCCAGTACTTC.

This clonotype was counted a few times. This chain links TRBV29-1 with TRBJ1-5; TRBD1 might be the D (5 bases). Looked up from germline, CDR1 is SQVTM and CDR2 is ANQGSEA. Trimming pared 4 bases from V and 5 bases from J, leaving 15 bases between. This CDR3 spans 14 amino acids. The CDR3 nucleotides are TGCAGCGTTGGAAGGACTGAAGGGGATCAGCCCCAGCATTTT. It is translated as CSVGRTEGDQPQHF.

In its sample, this clonotype was seen a few times. The rearrangement links TRBV5-1 to TRBJ1-2; 7 bases are shared with TRBD1. The germline V gene has CDR1 SGHRS and CDR2 YFSETQ. This CDR3 has 13 residues. Germline trimming cut 4 bases from V and 6 bases from J; bases unmatched to any gene: 6. The CDR3 loop reads CASSRQGDHGYTF. The CDR3 nucleotides are TGCGCCAGCAGCAGGCAGGGGGACCATGGCTACACCTTC.

The chain is built from TRBV7-2 and TRBJ2-4; a possible D gene is TRBD1 (6 bases). Trimming removed 1 base at V and 9 bases at J, with 13 bases between. Germline loops: CDR1 SGHTA, CDR2 FQGNSA. This CDR3 region has 14 residues. The CDR3 DNA reads as TGTGCCAGCAGCTTAGAACAGGGACGGGGCATTCAGTACTTC. As protein: CASSLEQGRGIQYF.

V is TRBV7-6 and J is TRBJ2-5; D possibly corresponds to TRBD2 (6 bases). Germline values: CDR1 SGHVS, CDR2 FNYEAQ. Trimming stripped 4 bases from V and 2 bases from J, with 20 bases between. CDR3 length: 17 amino acids. CDR3 in amino acids: CASSSRVGRSGQETQYF. In DNA form, the CDR3 reads TGTGCCAGCAGCTCGCGGGTGGGGAGGTCGGGGCAAGAGACCCAGTACTTC.

This clonotype came up a few times. The chain carries TRBV20-1 and TRBJ2-5; D gene unclear. This CDR3 is 11 amino acids long. With 5 bases removed from V and 0 bases from J, the gap between germline ends came to 4 bases. The V gene's germline CDR1 is DFQATT and CDR2 SNEGSKA (reference sequence). In DNA form, the CDR3 reads TGCAGTGCTGCCCACCAAGAGACCCAGTACTTC. This encodes CSAAHQETQYF.

This clonotype was seen more than once but under ten times. The chain combines TRBV7-9 with TRBJ2-1; weak D call: TRBD2 (5 bases). V was clipped by 5 bases and J by 0 bases, with 14 bases between them. The CDR3 spans 16 residues. The germline CDR1 and CDR2 sequences are SEHNR and FQNEAQ (reference sequence). The CDR3 sequence: CASSPRTSSSYNEQFF. CDR3 sequence (DNA): TGTGCCAGCAGCCCCAGGACTTCGAGCTCCTACAATGAGCAGTTCTTC.

This clonotype was found many times. The J gene is TRBJ2-6, the V gene TRBV29-1; 7 nucleotides agree with TRBD2. Germline V gene lookup returns CDR1 SQVTM and CDR2 ANQGSEA. CDR3 size: 15 residues. Losses at the gene ends were 4 bases for V and 1 base for J; bases not matched to a gene: 4. CDR3 sequence (DNA): TGCAGCGTTGCCCACGGGGGGTCTGGGGCCAACGTCCTGACTTTC. Protein product: CSVAHGGSGANVLTF.

This chain uses TRBV6-6 with TRBJ1-1; D remains ambiguous. CDR1 and CDR2 from the germline V gene are MNHNY and SVGAGI (reference sequence). Deletions cut 6 bases from V and 4 bases from J, with 6 bases between. The CDR3 runs 11 residues. CDR3 protein: CASRTSTEAFF. The CDR3 nucleotides read TGTGCCAGCAGGACTAGCACTGAAGCTTTCTTT.

V and J are TRBV12-3 or TRBV12-4 and TRBJ2-5, with 7 nucleotides matching TRBD2. V lost 2 bases and J lost 3; bases outside the gene matches: 3. CDR3 length: 14 residues. The CDR3 spells CASSLMGGKETQYF. The CDR3 nucleotides are TGTGCCAGCAGTTTAATGGGAGGGAAAGAGACCCAGTACTTC.

This sequence joins TRBV20-1 and TRBJ2-5, with 9 bases lining up with TRBD2. V gave up 1 base and J gave up 5 bases; unmatched junction bases: 5. Germline CDR1 reads DFQATT; CDR2 reads SNEGSKA (reference sequence). The CDR3 runs to 14 residues. Here the CDR3 reads CSARGAGGGETQYF. CDR3 nucleotides: TGCAGTGCTAGAGGAGCGGGAGGCGGGGAGACCCAGTACTTC.

This clonotype was detected only a few times. This chain links TRBV20-1 with TRBJ2-7, with 14 positions matching TRBD2. CDR3 length: 13 residues. J lost 5 bases, V lost 7 bases, and 4 bases had no gene match. Germline V gene data show CDR1 as DFQATT and CDR2 as SNEGSKA (reference sequence). CDR3 bases: TGCAGTGGCGGGACTAGCGGGAGTCACGAGCAGTACTTC. Its translation: CSGGTSGSHEQYF.

This sequence joins TRBV5-1 and TRBJ1-1; D is uncertain. The germline V gene has CDR1 SGHRS and CDR2 YFSETQ. Trimming removed 5 bases at V and 11 bases at J, with 19 bases between. The CDR3 is made up of 13 amino acids. CDR3 protein: CASSPPAGTEAFF. CDR3 nucleotide sequence: TGCGCCAGCAGTCCACCGGCGGGCACAGAGGCTTTCTTT.